What follows are 5 T cell receptor beta chains derived from one specimen sequenced in a study of T-cell memory formation after mild COVID-19 listed by TCRdb under 2021. Libraries came from 5' RACE. Sequencing instrument: Illumina NovaSeq 6000. Through fastp at Q25 and MiXCR, TCRdb rebuilt clones from the public reads, retaining in-frame beta chains. Each record represents a unique CDR3 protein, reported with the most common genes and DNA among its rows. The sample yields about 600,000 distinct CDR3 sequences; less than 25% were counted once. The ten most abundant clones make up approximately 8.4% of the sample. Sequenced material: PBMCs or a T cell subset sorted from them (not recorded which). These receptors came from an adult woman who had mild COVID-19 (a few samples of this study predate the infection). The sample titles of this study are shuffled in the database, so cell type and time point are left out; the donor was told from shared clones.

The chain recombines TRBV7-2 with TRBJ2-7; TRBD1 agrees at 9 bases. Germline V lookup: CDR1 SGHTA, CDR2 FQGNSA. The J segment lost 9 bases and the V segment lost 5 bases, leaving 5 bases of the junction unmatched. CDR3 length: 12 amino acids. CDR3 loop: CASSPDRGRQYF. The CDR3 DNA reads TGTGCCAGCAGCCCGGACAGGGGACGGCAGTACTTC.

Written as DNA, the CDR3 is TGTGCCAGCAGTTATGTCGGGCCTTATGAGCAGTTCTTC. It is translated as CASSYVGPYEQFF. The V gene is TRBV6-5, the J gene TRBJ2-1, with no clear D. V was shortened by 3 bases and J by 8 bases, with 11 bases between the two germline ends. CDR1 and CDR2 (germline): MNHEY, SVGAGI. The CDR3 runs 13 residues.

This clonotype was seen only a few times. The J gene is TRBJ2-5, the V gene TRBV3-1, with D uncertain. Germline values: CDR1 LGHDT, CDR2 YNNKEL (reference sequence). Trimming left V 7 bases short and J 1 base short, with 19 bases between. This CDR3 comprises 16 residues. CDR3 DNA: TGTGCCAGCACCCCTCGTGTGGGTGGACCCCAAGAGACCCAGTACTTC. Its protein product is CASTPRVGGPQETQYF.

The chain joins TRBV21-1 to TRBJ2-7; TRBD2 is the table's D call and was not checked against the DNA. TRBV21-1 is described as a pseudogene. CDR3 length: 17 residues. CDR3: CASSRKMGLAGCDEQYF. Written as DNA, the CDR3 is TGTGCCAGCAGCAGGAAAATGGGACTAGCGGGATGCGACGAGCAGTACTTC.

The DNA for the CDR3 is TGTGCCAGCAGTTTTTTAGCGGGGGGGCCGGGCATTCAGTACTTC. This codes for CASSFLAGGPGIQYF. This rearrangement joins TRBV12-3 or TRBV12-4 to TRBJ2-4, with 11 bases identical to TRBD2. CDR3 size: 15 residues. J was trimmed by 9 bases and V by 3 bases; bases with no gene match: 7.